This TCR beta chain was recovered during a study of blood T cells in healthy people across ages. General study results and limits: Any conclusive comparison of naive versus antigen-experienced cells was prevented by using unsorted PBMCs. Naive T cell percentage by flow cytometry tracked strongly with beta diversity.

This clonotype was found a few times. No antigen is known for it. With a J-beta primer mix and a sample-barcoded 5' primer, a second PCR ran roughly 7 to 11 cycles. The template-switch adaptor, which had 12 random nucleotides, put a tag on each cDNA molecule. In TCRdb, the 5' RACE reads were re-called with MiXCR into one record per CDR3 protein. Here the sample spans 980,000 or so distinct CDR3 sequences, around 46% being singletons. There are 15 residues in the CDR3. Germline lookup yields CDR1 DFQATT and CDR2 SNEGSKA (reference sequence). Trimming took 0 bases from V and 5 from J, leaving 14 bases between them.

The source material was blood. The receptor was isolated from a man in his thirties or forties in good health. This chain connects TRBV20-1 to TRBJ2-4; D might be TRBD1 or TRBD2, each matching 5 bases. The CDR3 protein is CSARDAGRAQNIQYF. The CDR3 DNA reads TGCAGTGCTAGAGATGCGGGCAGGGCCCAAAACATTCAGTACTTC.